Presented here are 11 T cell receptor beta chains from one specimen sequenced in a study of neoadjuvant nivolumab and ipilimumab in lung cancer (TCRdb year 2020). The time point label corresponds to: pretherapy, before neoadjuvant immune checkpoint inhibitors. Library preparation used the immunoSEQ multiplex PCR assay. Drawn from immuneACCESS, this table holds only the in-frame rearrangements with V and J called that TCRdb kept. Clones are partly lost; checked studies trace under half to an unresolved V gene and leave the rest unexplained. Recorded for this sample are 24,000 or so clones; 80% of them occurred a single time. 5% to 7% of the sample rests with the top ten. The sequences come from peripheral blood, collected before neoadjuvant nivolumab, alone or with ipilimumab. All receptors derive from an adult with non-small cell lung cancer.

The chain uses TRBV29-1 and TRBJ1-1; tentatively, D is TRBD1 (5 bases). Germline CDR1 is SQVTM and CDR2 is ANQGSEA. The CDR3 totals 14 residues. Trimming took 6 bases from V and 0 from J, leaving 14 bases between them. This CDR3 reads CSVLDGAMNTEAFF. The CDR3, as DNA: TGCAGCGTCCTGGACGGGGCAATGAACACTGAAGCTTTCTTT.

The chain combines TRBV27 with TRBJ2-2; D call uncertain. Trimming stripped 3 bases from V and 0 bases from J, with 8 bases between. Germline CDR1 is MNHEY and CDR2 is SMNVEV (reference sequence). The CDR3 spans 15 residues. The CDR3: CASSLTSSNTGELFF. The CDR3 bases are TGTGCCAGCAGTTTGACATCCTCGAACACCGGGGAGCTGTTTTTT.

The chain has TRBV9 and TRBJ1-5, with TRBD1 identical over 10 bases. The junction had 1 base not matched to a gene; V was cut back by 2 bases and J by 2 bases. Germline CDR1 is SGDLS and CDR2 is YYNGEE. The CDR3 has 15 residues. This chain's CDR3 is CASSVGTGGNQPQHF. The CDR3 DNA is TGTGCCAGCAGCGTGGGGACAGGGGGCAATCAGCCCCAGCATTTT.

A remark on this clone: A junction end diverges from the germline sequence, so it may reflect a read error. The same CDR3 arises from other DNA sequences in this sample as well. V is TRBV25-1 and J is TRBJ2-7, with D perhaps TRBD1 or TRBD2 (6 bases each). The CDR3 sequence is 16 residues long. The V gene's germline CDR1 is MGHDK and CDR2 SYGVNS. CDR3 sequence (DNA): TGTGCCAGCAGTGCCGTGGGTCAGGGGAGGTCCTACGAGCAGTACTTT. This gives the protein CASSAVGQGRSYEQYF.

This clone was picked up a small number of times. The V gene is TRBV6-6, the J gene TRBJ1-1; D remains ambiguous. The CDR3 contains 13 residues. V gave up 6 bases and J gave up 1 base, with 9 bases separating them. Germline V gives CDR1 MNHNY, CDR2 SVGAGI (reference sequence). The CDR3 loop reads CASSPKTNTEAFF. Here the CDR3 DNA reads TGTGCCAGCAGCCCGAAAACGAACACTGAAGCTTTCTTT.

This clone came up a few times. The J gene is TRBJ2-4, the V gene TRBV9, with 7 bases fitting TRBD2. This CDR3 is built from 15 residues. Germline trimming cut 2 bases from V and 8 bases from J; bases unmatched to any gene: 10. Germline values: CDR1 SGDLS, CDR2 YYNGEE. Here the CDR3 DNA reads TGTGCCAGCAGCGTCGGACTAGGGGAGATAGACATTCAGTACTTC. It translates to CASSVGLGEIDIQYF.

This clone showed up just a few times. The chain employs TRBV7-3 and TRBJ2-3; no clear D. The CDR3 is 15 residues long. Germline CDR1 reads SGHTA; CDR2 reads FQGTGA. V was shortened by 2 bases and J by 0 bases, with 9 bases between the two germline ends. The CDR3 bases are TGTGCCAGCAGCTTAGGGCCCTTTAGCACAGATACGCAGTATTTT. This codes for CASSLGPFSTDTQYF.

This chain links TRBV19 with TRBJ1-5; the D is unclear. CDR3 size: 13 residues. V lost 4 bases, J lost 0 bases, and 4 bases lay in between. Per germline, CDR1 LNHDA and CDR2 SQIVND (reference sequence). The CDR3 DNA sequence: TGTGCCAGTAGTACGGTTAGCAATCAGCCCCAGCATTTT. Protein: CASSTVSNQPQHF. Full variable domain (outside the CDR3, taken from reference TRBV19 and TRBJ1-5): DGGITQSPKYLFRKEGQNVTLSCEQNLNHDAMYWYRQDPGQGLRLIYYSQIVNDFQKGDIAEGYSVSREKKESFPLTVTSAQKNPTAFYLCASSTVSNQPQHFGDGTRLSIL.

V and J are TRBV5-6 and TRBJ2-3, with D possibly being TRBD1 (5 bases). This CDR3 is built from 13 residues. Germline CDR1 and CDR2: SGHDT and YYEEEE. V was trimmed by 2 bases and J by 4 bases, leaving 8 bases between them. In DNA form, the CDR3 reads TGTGCCAGCAGCTTTCAGGGCCCAGATACGCAGTATTTT. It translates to CASSFQGPDTQYF.

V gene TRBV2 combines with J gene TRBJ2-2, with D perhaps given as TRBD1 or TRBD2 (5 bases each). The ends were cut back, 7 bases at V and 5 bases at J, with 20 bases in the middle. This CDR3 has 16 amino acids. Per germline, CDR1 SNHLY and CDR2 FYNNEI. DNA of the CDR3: TGTGCCAGCATGGCCGGGACCCGGAGGTTAACCGGGGAGCTGTTTTTT. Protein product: CASMAGTRRLTGELFF.

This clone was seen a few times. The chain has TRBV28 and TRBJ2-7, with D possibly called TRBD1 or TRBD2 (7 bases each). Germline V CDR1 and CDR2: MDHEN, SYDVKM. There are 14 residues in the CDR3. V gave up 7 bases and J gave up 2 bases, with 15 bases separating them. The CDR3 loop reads CASTDREGAYEQYF. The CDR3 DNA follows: TGTGCCAGCACCGACAGGGAGGGGGCCTACGAGCAGTACTTC.